This entry describes one TCR beta chain. These data originate in a study of T cell changes during pregnancy in multiple sclerosis. Here immunoSEQ multiplex PCR was the method, and the copy in TCRdb shows in-frame clones only, minus some. The sample includes 45,000 to 50,000 clones, 92% seen only once; the top ten take 2% to 2.5%. V was shortened by 4 bases and J by 6 bases, with 19 bases between the two germline ends. The CDR3 length is 15 residues. Germline V gene sequence: CDR1 GTSNPN, CDR2 SVGIG (reference sequence). The input for sequencing was peripheral blood, taken in the third trimester of pregnancy. The chain joins TRBV30 to TRBJ1-5, with TRBD1 as a possible D gene (6 bases). The TCR sequence derives from a female donor with multiple sclerosis, enrolled in a pregnancy study. Written as DNA, the CDR3 is TGTGCCTGGACAAACCGCGAGCAGGGGTTTCAGCCCCAGCATTTT. It is translated as CAWTNREQGFQPQHF.